This T cell receptor beta chain was documented in a study of CD8+CD57+ T cells in acquired aplastic anemia. Looking at the study overall: An average of roughly 2.9 ug of DNA was obtained from sorted CD4+ and CD8+ cells. Healthy donors gave approximately 10 million reads on average for CD4+ cells.

Note on this clonotype: No antigen is known for it.

The CDR3 is made up of 13 amino acids. V lost 6 bases and J lost 7, with 15 bases in between. General study points: Around 27 sequences, all CD8+ CDR3, were shared between patients and controls.

Genomic DNA provided the template from which TCR beta VDJ and CDR3 profiles were obtained. TCRdb processed the reads anew with MiXCR; each CDR3 protein has one entry. The data hold 400,000 to 500,000 distinct CDR3 sequences, with approximately 70% observed a single time. The TCR comes from a human donor in good health, serving as a control. Sequencing was done on a sample of sorted CD4+, CD8+, or CD8+CD57+ T cells (not recorded which) from PBMCs. This sequence joins TRBV12-3 or TRBV12-4 and TRBJ1-2, with unresolved D. CDR3 residues: CASRPDGSAGYTF. Here the CDR3 DNA reads TGTGCCAGCAGACCGGATGGTAGCGCTGGCTACACCTTC.